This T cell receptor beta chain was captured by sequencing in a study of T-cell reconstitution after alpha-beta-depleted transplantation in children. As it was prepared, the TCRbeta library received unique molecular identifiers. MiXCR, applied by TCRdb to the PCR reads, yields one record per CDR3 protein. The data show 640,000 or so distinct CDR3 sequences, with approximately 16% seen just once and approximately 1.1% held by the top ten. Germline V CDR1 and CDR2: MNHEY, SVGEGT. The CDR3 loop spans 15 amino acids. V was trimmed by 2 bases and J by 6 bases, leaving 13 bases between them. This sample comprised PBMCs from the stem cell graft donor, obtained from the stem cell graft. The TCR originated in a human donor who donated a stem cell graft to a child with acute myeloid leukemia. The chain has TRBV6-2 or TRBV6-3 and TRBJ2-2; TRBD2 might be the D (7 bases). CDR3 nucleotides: TGTGCCAGCAGTTACCGCAAGGGGGGGGCCGGGGAGCTGTTTTTT. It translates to CASSYRKGGAGELFF.